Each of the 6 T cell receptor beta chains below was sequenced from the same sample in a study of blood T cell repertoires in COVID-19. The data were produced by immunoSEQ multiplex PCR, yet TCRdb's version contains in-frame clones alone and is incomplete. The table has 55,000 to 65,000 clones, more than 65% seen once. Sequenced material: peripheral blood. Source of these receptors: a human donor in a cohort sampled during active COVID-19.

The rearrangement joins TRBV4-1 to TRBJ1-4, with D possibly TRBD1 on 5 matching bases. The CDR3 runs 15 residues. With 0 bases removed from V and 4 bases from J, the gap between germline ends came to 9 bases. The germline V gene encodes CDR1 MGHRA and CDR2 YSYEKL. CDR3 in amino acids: CASSQDGGGNEKLFF. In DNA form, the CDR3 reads TGCGCCAGCAGCCAAGATGGCGGGGGTAATGAAAAACTGTTTTTT.

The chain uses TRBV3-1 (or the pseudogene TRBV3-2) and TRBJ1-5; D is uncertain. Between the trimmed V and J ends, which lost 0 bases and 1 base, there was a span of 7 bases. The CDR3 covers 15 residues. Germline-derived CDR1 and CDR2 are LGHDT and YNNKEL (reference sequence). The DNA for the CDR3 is TGTGCCAGCAGCCAAGACACATTGAGCAATCAGCCCCAGCATTTT. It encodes CASSQDTLSNQPQHF.

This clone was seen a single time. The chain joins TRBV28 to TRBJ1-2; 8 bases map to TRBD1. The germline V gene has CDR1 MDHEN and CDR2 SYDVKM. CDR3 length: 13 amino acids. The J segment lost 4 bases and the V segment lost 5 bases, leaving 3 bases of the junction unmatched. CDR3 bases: TGTGCCAGCAGTGACAGGGGCGGCTATGGCTACACCTTC. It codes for CASSDRGGYGYTF.

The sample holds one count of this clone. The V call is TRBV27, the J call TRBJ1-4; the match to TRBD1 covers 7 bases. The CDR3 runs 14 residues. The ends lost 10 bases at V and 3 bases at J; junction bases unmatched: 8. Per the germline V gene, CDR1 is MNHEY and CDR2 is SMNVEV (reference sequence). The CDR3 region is CAIGLRGANEKLFF. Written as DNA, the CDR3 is TGTGCCATCGGGCTCAGGGGGGCTAATGAAAAACTGTTTTTT.

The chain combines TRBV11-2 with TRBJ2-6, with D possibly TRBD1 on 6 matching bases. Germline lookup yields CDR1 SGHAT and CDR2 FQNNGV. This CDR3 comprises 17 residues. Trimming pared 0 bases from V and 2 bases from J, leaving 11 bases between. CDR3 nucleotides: TGTGCCAGCAGCTTAGATCCGAACAGGGCTGGGGCCAACGTCCTGACTTTC. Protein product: CASSLDPNRAGANVLTF.

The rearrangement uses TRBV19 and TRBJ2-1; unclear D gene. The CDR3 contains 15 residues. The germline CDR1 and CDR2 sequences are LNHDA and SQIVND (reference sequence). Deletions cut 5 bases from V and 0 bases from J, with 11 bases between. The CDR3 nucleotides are TGTGCCAGTAGTTATCAGGTGAGCTCCTACAATGAGCAGTTCTTC. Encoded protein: CASSYQVSSYNEQFF.